This TCR beta chain emerged from a study of shared clonotypes between healthy human individuals. Whole-study context: The plates for each donor numbered three CD4 naive, three CD4 memory, two CD8 naive and one CD8 memory. Study-level points and caveats: What rarefaction showed was incomplete sorted-subset sequencing despite large depth.

Terminally differentiated effector memory CD45RA+ cells were excluded by CCR7 positive selection of CD45RO-negative cells. Note on this clone: Its antigen remains unknown.

Repertoires were generated with immunoSEQ multiplex PCR, while TCRdb's copy carries only in-frame clones and drops some. Of around 2,000,000 clones in the sample, 85% to 95% were seen once. The clonotype originates from a young man in good health. Some clones in this sample may be carry-over from other donors' samples. The sample was naive CD8+ T cells from PBMCs.

In nucleotides, the CDR3 is TGTGCCAGTAGCTTCGGGACAGGGGGACCGTACGAGCAGTACTTC. Protein product: CASSFGTGGPYEQYF. The chain is built from TRBV19 and TRBJ2-7; TRBD1 matches at 11 bases. The CDR3 sequence is 15 residues long. V gave up 6 bases and J gave up 4 bases; unmatched junction bases: 8. CDR1 and CDR2 from the germline V gene are LNHDA and SQIVND (reference sequence).